These 6 T cell receptor beta chains share one sample of origin, sequenced in a study of post-analysis software for immune sequencing data. Findings and limits, study-wide: In patients, about 5 TRBV segments were more frequent than in controls, with TRBV5-6, TRBV5-1 and TRBV20-1 among them.

Unique molecular identifiers were carried by the TCR beta cDNA libraries. TCRdb itself ran the PCR reads through MiXCR, one entry per CDR3 protein. The data hold approximately 570,000 distinct CDR3 sequences, with roughly 45% observed a single time. Antigens for these TCRs are unknown. Sequenced: blood. These receptors originate from a girl aged 5 to 17 with multiple sclerosis.

This chain links TRBV20-1 with TRBJ1-4; 7 bases agree with TRBD1. V lost 6 bases and J lost 4; bases outside the gene matches: 11. This CDR3 spans 15 amino acids. Per the germline V gene, CDR1 is DFQATT and CDR2 is SNEGSKA (reference sequence). The DNA for the CDR3 is TGCAGTGCCCCTCCCCACAGGGGCGATAATGAAAAACTGTTTTTT. Translation: CSAPPHRGDNEKLFF.

The CDR3 sequence is CATSRDGVRNSGNTIYF. CDR3 in DNA: TGTGCCACCAGCAGAGATGGTGTGCGGAACTCTGGAAACACCATATATTTT. This sequence joins TRBV15 and TRBJ1-3; D is undetermined. Trimming took 0 bases from V and 0 from J, leaving 12 bases between them. The CDR3 is 17 residues long. Germline-derived CDR1 and CDR2 are LNHNV and YYDKDF (reference sequence).

About this clonotype itself: A junction end diverges from the germline sequence, so it may reflect a read error. The chain couples TRBV4-1 to TRBJ1-5; D might be TRBD1 (6 bases). The CDR3 loop spans 15 amino acids. The germline gives CDR1 MGHRA, CDR2 YSYEKL. DNA of the CDR3: TGCGCCAGAAGCCAAGCTGGACAGTTCAATCAGCCCCAGCATTTT. It encodes CARSQAGQFNQPQHF.

V is TRBV18 and J is TRBJ2-7; D may be TRBD1 (6 bases). The CDR3 is 16 residues long. From germline, CDR1 is KGHSH and CDR2 LQKENI. V lost 1 base and J lost 0, with 13 bases in between. CDR3 nucleotides: TGTGCCAGCTCACCACGGGACATCCTGGGCTCCTACGAGCAGTACTTC. This encodes CASSPRDILGSYEQYF.

The chain links TRBV7-9 to TRBJ1-1; no clear D. The CDR3 is made up of 15 amino acids. Germline V gives CDR1 SEHNR, CDR2 FQNEAQ (reference sequence). Trimming shortened V by 2 bases and J by 6 bases, and 16 bases separated the two germline ends. The CDR3 loop reads CASSLTGQAGAEAFF. Here the CDR3 DNA reads TGTGCCAGCAGCTTAACGGGCCAGGCTGGGGCTGAAGCTTTCTTT.

The chain is built from TRBV20-1 and TRBJ1-2; D call uncertain. The CDR3 covers 12 residues. V lost 1 base and J 4 bases, leaving 7 bases between the germline ends. Per germline, CDR1 DFQATT and CDR2 SNEGSKA (reference sequence). The CDR3 here is CSARVLRYGYTF. The CDR3 DNA reads TGCAGTGCTAGAGTTTTACGCTATGGCTACACCTTC.